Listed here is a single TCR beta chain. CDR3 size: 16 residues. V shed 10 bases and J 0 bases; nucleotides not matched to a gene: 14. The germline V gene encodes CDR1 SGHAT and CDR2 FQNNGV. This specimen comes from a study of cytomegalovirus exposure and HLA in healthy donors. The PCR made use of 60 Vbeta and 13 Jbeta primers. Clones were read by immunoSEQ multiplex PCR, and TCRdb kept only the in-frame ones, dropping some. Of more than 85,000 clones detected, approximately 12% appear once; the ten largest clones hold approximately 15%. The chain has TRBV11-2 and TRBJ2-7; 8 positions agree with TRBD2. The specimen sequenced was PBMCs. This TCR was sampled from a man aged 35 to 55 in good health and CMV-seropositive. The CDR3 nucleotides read TGTGCCACCCGGGGGATAGCGGGAAGCCGCTCCTACGAGCAGTACTTC. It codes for CATRGIAGSRSYEQYF. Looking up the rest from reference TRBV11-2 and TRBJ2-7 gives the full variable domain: EAGVAQSPRYKIIEKRQSVAFWCNPISGHATLYWYQQILGQGPKLLIQFQNNGVVDDSQLPKDRFSAERLKGVDSTLKIQPAKLEDSAVYLCATRGIAGSRSYEQYFGPGTRLTVT.